These 10 T cell receptor beta chains came from one sample sequenced in a study of shared T cell receptors in the human thymus. Repertoires were generated with immunoSEQ multiplex PCR, while TCRdb's copy carries only in-frame clones and drops some. This sample has 600,000 to 900,000 clones, with approximately 85% found just once. The data were also submitted as part of a second study, on human thymus T cells.

The sequenced sample was thymocytes. The receptors were gathered from a girl younger than two with a congenital heart defect.

CDR3 amino acids: CASKTSTSGIYNEQFF. The CDR3 coding sequence is TGCGCCAGCAAAACTTCCACTAGCGGGATCTACAATGAGCAGTTCTTC. The chain uses TRBV5-1 and TRBJ2-1, with TRBD2 identical over 10 bases. After removal of 6 bases from V and 3 bases from J, the junction contained 9 bases not matched to a gene. Germline CDR1 is SGHRS and CDR2 is YFSETQ. The CDR3 extends over 16 amino acids. The whole variable domain, filled in from reference TRBV5-1 and TRBJ2-1, reads KAGVTQTPRYLIKTRGQQVTLSCSPISGHRSVSWYQQTPGQGLQFLFEYFSETQRNKGNFPGRFSGRQFSNSRSEMNVSTLELGDSALYLCASKTSTSGIYNEQFFGPGTRLTVL.

The chain recombines TRBV6-5 with TRBJ2-3, with TRBD1 as a possible D gene (5 bases). The CDR3 sequence is 15 residues long. The ends were cut back, 5 bases at V and 2 bases at J, with 14 bases in the middle. Germline CDR1 reads MNHEY; CDR2 reads SVGAGI. The CDR3, as DNA: TGTGCCAGCAGTCGGACCCAAGGGGACACAGATACGCAGTATTTT. Translated, it gives CASSRTQGDTDTQYF.

This chain links TRBV25-1 with TRBJ2-7; D not certain. The CDR3 is 12 residues long. V gave up 3 bases and J gave up 2 bases, with 5 bases separating them. Germline CDR1 reads MGHDK; CDR2 reads SYGVNS. The CDR3 here is CASSDPAYEQYF. CDR3 sequence (DNA): TGTGCCAGCAGTGACCCTGCCTACGAGCAGTACTTC.

This chain links TRBV19 with TRBJ2-1, with D perhaps TRBD1 (6 bases). There are 16 residues in the CDR3. Trimming stripped 1 base from V and 3 bases from J, with 13 bases between. Germline CDR1 reads LNHDA; CDR2 reads SQIVND (reference sequence). The CDR3, as DNA: TGTGCCAGTAGTATAGTACAGAGGGGGTACTACAATGAGCAGTTCTTC. It codes for CASSIVQRGYYNEQFF.

V is TRBV27 and J is TRBJ2-7; the match to TRBD1 covers 10 bases. Germline V CDR1 and CDR2: MNHEY, SMNVEV (reference sequence). The CDR3 spans 16 residues. V lost 6 bases, J lost 3 bases, and 11 bases stayed unmatched. CDR3 sequence reads: CASSRALGQGYYEQYF. DNA for the CDR3: TGTGCCAGCAGCCGGGCTCTGGGACAGGGGTACTACGAGCAGTACTTC.

V and J are TRBV25-1 and TRBJ2-3; 10 bases are shared with TRBD1. The J segment lost 1 base and the V segment lost 3 bases, leaving 4 bases of the junction unmatched. Per the germline V gene, CDR1 is MGHDK and CDR2 is SYGVNS. The CDR3 runs 16 residues. The CDR3 nucleotides read TGTGCCAGCAGTGACCGGACAGGGGGTCGCACAGATACGCAGTATTTT. It yields the protein CASSDRTGGRTDTQYF.

The chain recombines TRBV21-1 with TRBJ2-2; no check of the table's D call, TRBD1, against the DNA was made. TRBV21-1 is a known pseudogene. The CDR3 is 16 residues long. Here the CDR3 reads CASSPERHSNTGELFF. The CDR3 DNA reads TGTGCCAGCAGCCCCGAGAGACACTCTAACACCGGGGAGCTGTTTTTT.

The rearrangement joins TRBV7-9 to TRBJ1-5; 10 nucleotides agree with TRBD1. The trim removed 1 base at V and 6 bases at J, leaving 15 bases unmatched. Per germline, CDR1 SEHNR and CDR2 FQNEAQ (reference sequence). CDR3 size: 19 residues. CDR3 region: CASSLGPGTGAYVSQPQHF. CDR3 nucleotides: TGTGCCAGCAGCTTAGGACCCGGGACAGGGGCCTATGTTAGTCAGCCCCAGCATTTT.

The chain joins TRBV4-3 to TRBJ1-4, with TRBD1 matching over 7 bases. The CDR3 extends over 16 amino acids. CDR1 and CDR2 from the germline V gene are LGHNA and YSLEER. Trimming cost V 4 bases and J 4 bases; bases outside gene matches: 9. The CDR3 bases are TGCGCCAGCAGCCCGCGGGACAGATGGGTTAATGAAAAACTGTTTTTT. As protein: CASSPRDRWVNEKLFF.

The chain links TRBV29-1 to TRBJ1-1, with D perhaps TRBD1 (6 bases). CDR1 is SQVTM and CDR2 is ANQGSEA in the germline V gene. This CDR3 is 15 amino acids long. V dropped 6 bases and J dropped 1 base, with 18 bases sitting between them. The CDR3 nucleotides read TGCAGCGTCCCTGAGACCGACAGGACGAACACTGAAGCTTTCTTT. Translating gives CSVPETDRTNTEAFF.